Listed here are 8 T cell receptor beta chains from one sample, sequenced in a study of radiation and T cells in renal cell carcinoma. Profiling relied on immunoSEQ multiplex PCR, and the TCRdb table lists in-frame clones only, not all of them. The sample has just over 150,000 clones, roughly 87% seen once. Specified time point: blood 2 weeks post-SBRT. Sample treatment: 15 Gy SBRT to primary tumor, nephrectomy 4 weeks later. Sequencing used blood, obtained from a patient whose treatment included radiotherapy and nephrectomy. The origin of the receptors is a woman between 45 and 65 years old with renal cell carcinoma.

This clone was observed once. The chain recombines TRBV19 with TRBJ1-6, with TRBD1 matching 7 bases. In germline, CDR1 is LNHDA, CDR2 SQIVND (reference sequence). CDR3 length: 17 amino acids. V shed 4 bases and J 7 bases; nucleotides not matched to a gene: 13. CDR3 in DNA: TGTGCCAGTAGTAGTGACGGGACAGCGGCCTCCAATTCACCCCTCCACTTT. This gives the protein CASSSDGTAASNSPLHF.

J is TRBJ1-1 and V is TRBV5-1, with D possibly matching TRBD1 (5 bases). Trimming took 3 bases from V and 2 from J, leaving 20 bases between them. The CDR3 has 17 amino acids. Per germline, CDR1 SGHRS and CDR2 YFSETQ. This CDR3 reads CASSWLTLGTGNTEAFF. For the CDR3, the DNA is TGCGCCAGCAGCTGGTTAACCCTAGGGACGGGAAACACTGAAGCTTTCTTT.

The chain uses TRBV18 and TRBJ1-1; no definite D call. The germline V gene has CDR1 KGHSH and CDR2 LQKENI. Trimming took off 2 bases at V and 5 bases at J, with 12 bases between the two ends. CDR3 length: 14 amino acids. DNA of the CDR3: TGTGCCAGCTCACCAGGACTGGATAGGACTGAAGCTTTCTTT. Amino acids: CASSPGLDRTEAFF.

V and J are TRBV25-1 and TRBJ1-4, with D tentatively TRBD1 (5 bases). Germline CDR1 is MGHDK and CDR2 is SYGVNS. V lost 4 bases to trimming and J lost 2 bases, with 11 bases between them. The CDR3 sequence is 15 residues long. The chain's CDR3 is CASSVLGTTNEKLFF. In nucleotides, the CDR3 is TGTGCCAGCAGTGTGTTAGGGACCACTAATGAAAAACTGTTTTTT.

V gene TRBV6-5 combines with J gene TRBJ1-1; tentative D call: TRBD1 (5 bases). The CDR3 spans 14 residues. Germline V gene lookup returns CDR1 MNHEY and CDR2 SVGAGI. Trimming left V 10 bases short and J 5 bases short, with 20 bases between. The CDR3 loop reads CATIDEGAGTEAFF. In DNA form, the CDR3 reads TGTGCCACCATCGACGAAGGGGCAGGGACTGAAGCTTTCTTT.

This sequence joins TRBV18 and TRBJ1-4, with a possible D match to TRBD1 (5 bases). CDR1 is KGHSH, CDR2 LQKENI, per germline. Trimming cost V 2 bases and J 4 bases, with 8 bases left between them. The CDR3 spans 14 residues. The CDR3 nucleotides are TGTGCCAGCTCACCAGGGGGAATTAATGAAAAACTGTTTTTT. Protein sequence: CASSPGGINEKLFF. Filled out from reference TRBV18 and TRBJ1-4, the complete variable domain reads NAGVMQNPRHLVRRRGQEARLRCSPMKGHSHVYWYRQLPEEGLKFMVYLQKENIIDESGMPKERFSAEFPKEGPSILRIQQVVRGDSAAYFCASSPGGINEKLFFGSGTQLSVL.

The chain uses TRBV11-1 and TRBJ2-5; 10 bases line up with TRBD2. The trim removed 3 bases at V and 2 bases at J, leaving 3 bases unmatched. The CDR3 consists of 15 residues. The germline gives CDR1 SGHAT, CDR2 FQDESV (reference sequence). The CDR3 loop reads CASSLGLAKQETQYF. The CDR3 bases are TGTGCCAGCAGCTTGGGACTAGCGAAGCAAGAGACCCAGTACTTC.

The rearrangement joins TRBV7-9 to TRBJ2-7; D perhaps matches TRBD1 (6 bases). This CDR3 region has 15 residues. Per germline, CDR1 SEHNR and CDR2 FQNEAQ (reference sequence). Trimming stripped 3 bases from V and 2 bases from J, with 14 bases between. This CDR3 reads CASSFIGRGAYEQYF. The CDR3 nucleotides are TGTGCCAGCAGCTTTATTGGCAGGGGCGCCTACGAGCAGTACTTC.